This T cell receptor beta chain was obtained from a study of T cells in Graves' hyperthyroidism and ophthalmopathy. TCR beta CDR3 sequences were amplified from RNA transcripts. The study used the HTBI primer set for a first-round RT-PCR of the TCR CDR3. TCRdb itself ran the multiplex PCR reads through MiXCR, one entry per CDR3 protein. The sample yields under 400,000 distinct CDR3 sequences, about 15% seen once. Germline V gene data show CDR1 as SGHRS and CDR2 as YFSETQ. The CDR3 loop spans 13 amino acids. Ten or more counts support this clonotype. One junction end disagrees with the germline gene, perhaps due to a read error.

This chain uses TRBV5-1 with TRBJ1-5, with D possibly TRBD1 on 6 matching bases. Sequenced sample: blood. The TCR comes from a woman aged 60 to 75 with Graves' hyperthyroidism. The DNA of the CDR3 is TGTGCCAGCAGTCTGGGGGCCGGTCAGCCCCAGCATTTT. This encodes CASSLGAGQPQHF.